Shown below are 17 T cell receptor beta chains from a single sample sequenced in a study of OX40 agonist ivuxolimab in advanced cancers. Here immunoSEQ multiplex PCR was the method, and the copy in TCRdb shows in-frame clones only, minus some. The sample yields under 85,000 clones, roughly 84% seen once. This sample comprised CD4+ or CD8+ T cells sorted from blood, obtained in a trial of the OX40 agonist ivuxolimab. The receptor set was obtained from an adult with an advanced solid tumor such as melanoma, head and neck, liver or kidney cancer.

The rearrangement joins TRBV19 to TRBJ1-1; 9 positions agree with TRBD1. The CDR3 spans 14 residues. The J segment lost 3 bases and the V segment lost 8 bases, leaving 7 bases of the junction unmatched. Germline V CDR1 and CDR2: LNHDA, SQIVND (reference sequence). The CDR3 sequence is CASLSGQGDTEAFF. The CDR3 DNA reads as TGTGCCAGTTTGTCGGGACAGGGAGACACTGAAGCTTTCTTT. The full variable domain, its missing parts supplied by reference TRBV19 and TRBJ1-1, is DGGITQSPKYLFRKEGQNVTLSCEQNLNHDAMYWYRQDPGQGLRLIYYSQIVNDFQKGDIAEGYSVSREKKESFPLTVTSAQKNPTAFYLCASLSGQGDTEAFFGQGTRLTVV.

In DNA form, the CDR3 reads TGTGCCAGCAGCTTAGGGGACAGCTACTATGAAAAACTGTTTTTT. As protein: CASSLGDSYYEKLFF. The rearrangement uses TRBV7-9 and TRBJ1-4; 7 nucleotides line up with TRBD1. This CDR3 spans 15 amino acids. In germline, CDR1 is SEHNR, CDR2 FQNEAQ (reference sequence). V lost 1 base and J lost 6; bases outside the gene matches: 5.

This chain connects TRBV28 to TRBJ2-2, with D hard to call. Trimming stripped 2 bases from V and 9 bases from J, with 13 bases between. The CDR3 is 14 residues long. The germline V gene has CDR1 MDHEN and CDR2 SYDVKM. CDR3 loop: CASSLRALQRELFF. CDR3 nucleotide sequence: TGTGCCAGCAGTTTAAGAGCTCTTCAGCGGGAGCTGTTTTTT.

The chain links TRBV6-1 to TRBJ2-7; D not certain. This CDR3 has 13 residues. With 4 bases removed from V and 1 base from J, the gap between germline ends came to 8 bases. Looked up from germline, CDR1 is MNHNS and CDR2 is SASEGT. This CDR3 reads CASSVTDSYEQYF. CDR3 DNA sequence: TGTGCCAGCAGTGTGACCGATTCCTACGAGCAGTACTTC.

CDR3 sequence reads: CASSLGTSGNEQFF. The CDR3 DNA reads TGTGCCAGCAGCTTAGGGACTAGTGGCAATGAGCAGTTCTTC. The chain combines TRBV7-3 with TRBJ2-1; 8 positions match TRBD2. Germline CDR1 and CDR2: SGHTA and FQGTGA. V trimming: 2 bases; J trimming: 6 bases; junction bases outside the gene matches: 3. The CDR3 has 14 residues.

The rearrangement joins TRBV7-6 to TRBJ1-6; possibly TRBD1 for D (5 bases). V lost 3 bases and J lost 6, with 9 bases in between. This CDR3 has 14 amino acids. Per the germline V gene, CDR1 is SGHVS and CDR2 is FNYEAQ. CDR3 residues: CASSLGQVNSPLHF. CDR3 sequence (DNA): TGTGCCAGCAGCTTGGGGCAGGTTAATTCACCCCTCCACTTT. The variable domain in full, completed from reference TRBV7-6 and TRBJ1-6, reads GAGVSQSPRYKVTKRGQDVALRCDPISGHVSLYWYRQALGQGPEFLTYFNYEAQQDKSGLPNDRFSAERPEGSISTLTIQRTEQRDSAMYRCASSLGQVNSPLHFGNGTRLTVT.

In this sample, this clone turned up a few times. The J gene is TRBJ1-2, the V gene TRBV28; D uncertain. V was pared by 3 bases and J by 7 bases, with 18 bases between. CDR1 and CDR2 (germline): MDHEN, SYDVKM. This CDR3 is 15 amino acids long. The CDR3 sequence is CASSLGGSRGSGYTF. The CDR3 nucleotides read TGTGCCAGCAGTTTGGGTGGTTCGCGCGGATCTGGCTACACCTTC.

The CDR3 DNA reads as TGTGCCAGCAGCGTAGGACACTCGAACCGGGAGCTGTTTTTT. Protein product: CASSVGHSNRELFF. The V and J genes are TRBV9 and TRBJ2-2; D unclear. V was pared by 0 bases and J by 9 bases, with 12 bases between. Germline V gene data show CDR1 as SGDLS and CDR2 as YYNGEE. This CDR3 has 14 residues.

This chain links TRBV11-3 with TRBJ2-7, with 12 bases matching TRBD2. This CDR3 has 15 residues. With V trimmed by 1 base and J by 6 bases, 4 bases remained unmatched. Germline V gives CDR1 SGHNT, CDR2 YENEEA. The CDR3 DNA reads as TGTGCCAGCAGCTTAGCGACTAGCGGGAGTTTCGAGCAGTACTTC. Protein product: CASSLATSGSFEQYF.

The chain is built from TRBV19 and TRBJ2-2; no definite D call. This CDR3 has 14 amino acids. Trimming removed 5 bases at V and 4 bases at J, with 11 bases between. The V gene's germline CDR1 is LNHDA and CDR2 SQIVND (reference sequence). CDR3 residues: CASSPSLGTGELFF. DNA for the CDR3: TGTGCCAGTAGTCCATCATTAGGCACCGGGGAGCTGTTTTTT.

This rearrangement joins TRBV27 to TRBJ2-3, with D possibly being TRBD2 (5 bases). Germline-derived CDR1 and CDR2 are MNHEY and SMNVEV (reference sequence). The length of the CDR3 is 13 residues. V shed 3 bases and J shed 8 bases, with 12 bases lying between them. CDR3 residues: CASSFRGSGTQYF. CDR3 nucleotide sequence: TGTGCCAGCAGTTTTCGGGGATCGGGTACGCAGTATTTT.

V is TRBV5-1 and J is TRBJ1-2; D gene uncertain. The CDR3 sequence is 15 residues long. From germline, CDR1 is SGHRS and CDR2 YFSETQ. The V end was cut by 0 bases, the J end by 0 bases, with 9 bases between. As DNA, the CDR3 is TGCGCCAGCAGCTTGGGGGCGGCGGCTAACTATGGCTACACCTTC. Translating gives CASSLGAAANYGYTF.

The V gene is TRBV16, the J gene TRBJ2-7, with a possible D match to TRBD1 (5 bases). The CDR3 sequence is 15 residues long. Germline values: CDR1 KGHSY, CDR2 FQNENV. Trimming took 5 bases from V and 0 from J, leaving 14 bases between them. The CDR3 loop reads CASSGEAGLSYEQYF. The CDR3 DNA reads TGTGCCAGCAGCGGCGAGGCAGGGCTCTCCTACGAGCAGTACTTC.

The CDR3, as DNA: TGCGCCAGCAGCTCTAGGACTAGCGGGAGTACAGATACGCAGTATTTT. It yields the protein CASSSRTSGSTDTQYF. The chain recombines TRBV5-1 with TRBJ2-3, with 13 bases lining up with TRBD2. The trim removed 3 bases at V and 3 bases at J, leaving 4 bases unmatched. The CDR3 covers 16 residues. Germline loops: CDR1 SGHRS, CDR2 YFSETQ. The variable domain in full, with the rest retrieved from reference TRBV5-1 and TRBJ2-3, is KAGVTQTPRYLIKTRGQQVTLSCSPISGHRSVSWYQQTPGQGLQFLFEYFSETQRNKGNFPGRFSGRQFSNSRSEMNVSTLELGDSALYLCASSSRTSGSTDTQYFGPGTRLTVL.

V gene TRBV7-9 combines with J gene TRBJ2-7, with 8 positions matching TRBD2. V shed 4 bases and J 1 base; nucleotides not matched to a gene: 9. This CDR3 contains 16 residues. Germline V lookup: CDR1 SEHNR, CDR2 FQNEAQ (reference sequence). As DNA, the CDR3 is TGTGCCAGCAGCTCTTACCTAGCGGGCAATTCCTACGAGCAGTACTTC. It specifies CASSSYLAGNSYEQYF.

Note on this clone: At the DNA level, this CDR3 is encoded by other sequences in the same sample as well. This sequence joins TRBV18 and TRBJ2-7; 7 nucleotides line up with TRBD2. The CDR3 is 15 amino acids. Unmatched junction bases numbered 7, after V lost 3 bases and J lost 2 bases. Germline V gene data show CDR1 as KGHSH and CDR2 as LQKENI. DNA for the CDR3: TGTGCCAGCTCACCCCCTCTAGCGGCTACCTACGAGCAGTACTTC. Its translation: CASSPPLAATYEQYF.

This chain links TRBV5-4 with TRBJ2-5; possibly TRBD2 for D (5 bases). Germline V gene lookup returns CDR1 SGHNT and CDR2 YYREEE (reference sequence). The CDR3 length is 17 residues. V was pared by 4 bases and J by 7 bases, with 26 bases between. CDR3 amino acids: CASSKLMDSPKAGTQYF. CDR3 bases: TGTGCCAGCAGCAAACTTATGGACTCCCCTAAGGCGGGGACCCAGTACTTC.